This T cell receptor beta chain was profiled in a study of T cells in Graves' hyperthyroidism and ophthalmopathy. Regions amplified from RNA transcripts were the TCR beta CDR3 regions. Primed by the HTBI set, a first-round RT-PCR was run on the TCR CDR3. TCRdb re-derived calls from the multiplex PCR reads in MiXCR, one entry per CDR3 protein. The top ten hold about 30% of the sample, which has about 270,000 distinct CDR3 sequences, 15% seen once. CDR3 size: 14 residues. V lost 4 bases and J 6 bases, leaving 14 bases between the germline ends. Germline V gene data show CDR1 as SGHRS and CDR2 as YFSETQ.

The rearrangement uses TRBV5-1 and TRBJ2-1; D possibly matches TRBD1 or TRBD2 (6 bases each). This sequence was found in a woman between 50 and 59 years old with Graves' hyperthyroidism that later progressed to Graves' ophthalmopathy. Sequenced input: blood. Here the CDR3 reads CASSPDYRANEQFF. The CDR3 nucleotides are TGCGCCAGCAGCCCGGACTACAGGGCCAATGAGCAGTTCTTC.